The 22 T cell receptor beta chains in this list originate from one sample, sequenced in a study of T cells expressing NK-cell markers. TCRdb reanalyzed the 5' RACE reads and collapses them to one entry per CDR3 protein, without DNA. This sample carries about half a million distinct CDR3 sequences, with roughly 1.4% going to the ten biggest clones. Material: blood T cells: a sorted CD56 or NKG2C T cell subset, CD4+ or CD8+ T cells, or bulk PBMC T cells (not recorded which). These receptors were taken from a woman in her forties or fifties in good health.

CDR3 amino acids: CATSRDRTGSTEAFF. J is TRBJ1-1 and V is TRBV15; lacking DNA, the TRBD1 call made by TCRdb goes unchecked. CDR3 length: 15 residues. The germline CDR1 and CDR2 sequences are LNHNV and YYDKDF (reference sequence).

The chain is built from TRBV5-1 and TRBJ2-2; there is no DNA to check the TCRdb D call of TRBD2. This CDR3 comprises 17 residues. The V gene's germline CDR1 is SGHRS and CDR2 YFSETQ. The CDR3 sequence: CASSTGLAGGPTGELFF.

This sequence joins TRBV6-5 and TRBJ2-2; TCRdb calls TRBD2, which cannot be checked without DNA. Germline V gene data show CDR1 as MNHEY and CDR2 as SVGAGI. There are 15 residues in the CDR3. This CDR3 is CASNLHVGSSGELFF.

The chain employs TRBV14 and TRBJ2-2. The CDR3 covers 15 residues. In germline, CDR1 is SGHDN, CDR2 FVKESK. The CDR3 reads CASSQDRLGLGELFF.

This rearrangement joins TRBV7-2 to TRBJ2-3. The CDR3 length is 12 residues. The germline gives CDR1 SGHTA, CDR2 FQGNSA. CDR3 sequence reads: CASNLDRDTQYF.

The chain uses TRBV20-1 and TRBJ2-3; the TCRdb call, TRBD2, lacks DNA for checking. From germline, CDR1 is DFQATT and CDR2 SNEGSKA (reference sequence). The CDR3 loop spans 12 amino acids. CDR3 region: CSARARLAKQYF.

This chain joins TRBV6-6 and TRBJ2-1. Germline V gene sequence: CDR1 MNHNY, CDR2 SVGAGI (reference sequence). The CDR3 has 12 amino acids. The CDR3 loop is CASRDSYNEQFF.

The chain couples TRBV7-9 to TRBJ2-3; TCRdb picks TRBD2, but there is no DNA to check that call. From germline, CDR1 is SEHNR and CDR2 FQNEAQ (reference sequence). This CDR3 contains 17 residues. The CDR3 region is CASGPRTSGSWPDTQYF.

The chain employs TRBV11-2 and TRBJ2-1; there is no DNA to check the TCRdb D call of TRBD1. Per germline, CDR1 SGHAT and CDR2 FQNNGV. The CDR3 extends over 15 amino acids. The CDR3 region is CASSLAYRGRNEQFF. The full variable domain, its missing parts supplied by reference TRBV11-2 and TRBJ2-1, is EAGVAQSPRYKIIEKRQSVAFWCNPISGHATLYWYQQILGQGPKLLIQFQNNGVVDDSQLPKDRFSAERLKGVDSTLKIQPAKLEDSAVYLCASSLAYRGRNEQFFGPGTRLTVL.

The rearrangement joins TRBV6-5 to TRBJ2-3; TCRdb names TRBD2, which stays unverified in the absence of DNA. There are 14 residues in the CDR3. Germline V CDR1 and CDR2: MNHEY, SVGAGI. The chain's CDR3 is CASALAMVSDTQYF.

V usage is TRBV27 and J usage is TRBJ1-2; the D gene TCRdb calls, TRBD1, cannot be checked with no DNA. The CDR3 covers 14 residues. CDR1 is MNHEY and CDR2 is SMNVEV in the germline V gene (reference sequence). CDR3 region: CASRTGGAGYGYTF.

The gene calls are TRBV20-1 and TRBJ2-1; TCRdb proposes TRBD2, but this gene call is untestable without DNA. This CDR3 is 14 amino acids long. The germline V gene encodes CDR1 DFQATT and CDR2 SNEGSKA (reference sequence). CDR3 residues: CSAPRHQSYNEQFF.

The chain combines TRBV12-3 or TRBV12-4 with TRBJ1-1. The CDR3 contains 15 residues. The CDR3 is CASSFTSGARTEAFF.

V and J are TRBV6-2 or TRBV6-3 and TRBJ2-7; with no DNA, the TCRdb D assignment of TRBD1 cannot be verified. The CDR3 contains 16 residues. Germline values: CDR1 MNHEY, CDR2 SVGEGT. CDR3 region: CASSYSLRTAEQGQYF.

The rearrangement uses TRBV15 and TRBJ1-1; TCRdb's D gene call, TRBD1, goes unchecked for lack of DNA. This CDR3 has 16 amino acids. Germline lookup yields CDR1 LNHNV and CDR2 YYDKDF (reference sequence). The CDR3 sequence: CATSSGFELQGREAFF.

The genes are TRBV5-1 and TRBJ2-1; the D gene TCRdb calls, TRBD1, cannot be checked with no DNA. Germline CDR1 and CDR2: SGHRS and YFSETQ. The CDR3 totals 17 residues. The CDR3 reads CASSFDGWGTNYNEQFF.

V gene TRBV4-1 combines with J gene TRBJ2-2; TCRdb calls TRBD1, which cannot be checked without DNA. Per the germline V gene, CDR1 is MGHRA and CDR2 is YSYEKL. The CDR3 is 18 residues long. CDR3 sequence: CASSQYLGQGMNTGELFF.

The rearrangement uses TRBV20-1 and TRBJ2-5; without DNA, the TCRdb call of TRBD2 cannot be checked. CDR1 is DFQATT, CDR2 SNEGSKA, per germline (reference sequence). The CDR3 spans 14 residues. CDR3 in amino acids: CSATSGSNRGTQYF.

The chain has TRBV6-5 and TRBJ1-1; TCRdb picks TRBD1, but there is no DNA to check that call. Per the germline V gene, CDR1 is MNHEY and CDR2 is SVGAGI. There are 12 residues in the CDR3. CDR3 sequence reads: CASTRTGGRAFF.

CDR3 in amino acids: CASSFNRGTEAFF. V and J are TRBV11-2 and TRBJ1-1; TCRdb's D call, TRBD1, is unchecked because there is no DNA. This CDR3 has 13 amino acids. Germline assignment: CDR1 SGHAT and CDR2 FQNNGV.

The chain links TRBV14 to TRBJ2-2. The germline gives CDR1 SGHDN, CDR2 FVKESK. The CDR3 loop spans 13 amino acids. The CDR3 sequence is CASRSAETGELFF.

This chain links TRBV27 with TRBJ2-4. CDR3 size: 15 residues. Germline V CDR1 and CDR2: MNHEY, SMNVEV (reference sequence). CDR3: CASQRSFLAKNIQYF.